These T cell receptor beta chains were read from a single sample in a study of T cells in tuberculosis. TCRdb's table, derived via immunoSEQ multiplex PCR, lists solely in-frame clones and lacks some. The data hold approximately 31,000 clones, with roughly 83% observed a single time. Sequences were derived from PBMCs, sampled at tuberculosis diagnosis. Receptor source: an adult with tuberculosis. Both conserved end residues are part of each CDR3. D genes are given only for firm matches. For some rows the clone size is stated as once, few or many, or as a class when expanded; others skip it.

TRBJ1-5 | - | TRBV6-4 | few | CASSAGLNQPQHF | TGTGCCAGCAGTGCAGGGCTGAATCAGCCCCAGCATTTT
TRBJ1-2 | - | TRBV5-1 | - | CASSLDRPNYGYTF | TGCGCCAGCAGCTTGGACAGGCCCAACTATGGCTACACCTTC
TRBJ1-6 | - | TRBV30 | - | CAWSVQGSPLHF | TGTGCCTGGAGTGTACAGGGTTCACCCCTCCACTTT
TRBJ2-6 | TRBD1 | TRBV6-1 | once | CASSDGQANSGANVLTF | TGTGCCAGCAGTGACGGACAGGCCAACTCTGGGGCCAACGTCCTGACTTTC
TRBJ2-3 | TRBD2 | TRBV7-2 | - | CASSLEGLSTDTQYF | TGTGCCAGCAGCTTAGAGGGACTAAGCACAGATACGCAGTATTTT
TRBJ1-4 | - | TRBV9 | - | CASSGYSGNGGEKLFF | TGTGCCAGCAGCGGTTATTCAGGGAATGGTGGTGAAAAACTGTTTTTT
TRBJ2-3 | TRBD2 | TRBV9 | - | CASSVRLAGFTDTQYF | TGTGCCAGCAGCGTGCGGCTAGCGGGGTTCACAGATACGCAGTATTTT
TRBJ2-6 | - | TRBV6-6 | - | CASQARSGANVLTF | TGTGCCAGTCAAGCTAGGTCGGGGGCCAACGTCCTGACTTTC
TRBJ2-6 | TRBD1 | TRBV28 | once | CAAGTGGSGANVLTF | TGTGCCGCCGGGACAGGAGGCTCTGGGGCCAACGTCCTGACTTTC
TRBJ2-7 | - | TRBV9 | once | CASSVGPRSDEQYF | TGTGCCAGCAGCGTAGGTCCTCGTTCGGACGAGCAGTACTTC
TRBJ1-1 | TRBD1 | TRBV6-4 | - | CASRLYFGQGAYNTEAFF | TGTGCCAGCAGGCTTTATTTTGGACAGGGGGCGTACAACACTGAAGCTTTCTTT
TRBJ2-7 | TRBD1 | TRBV9 | - | CASSGKDTGDAYEQYF | TGTGCCAGCAGCGGAAAGGACACAGGGGACGCCTACGAGCAGTACTTC
TRBJ2-3 | TRBD2 | TRBV2 | - | CASSESTSGLRAGTDTQYF | TGTGCCAGCAGTGAAAGTACTAGCGGGTTGCGGGCTGGCACAGATACGCAGTATTTT
TRBJ2-2 | - | TRBV27 | - | CASSPDPYRAGNTGELFF | TGTGCCAGCAGTCCCGACCCATACAGGGCAGGTAACACCGGGGAGCTGTTTTTT
TRBJ1-3 | - | TRBV4-1 | - | CASSQDPGNGNTIYF | TGCGCCAGCAGCCAAGATCCCGGGAACGGAAACACCATATATTTT
TRBJ2-3 | - | TRBV9 | - | CASSAGINSGTADTQYF | TGTGCCAGCAGCGCCGGAATAAATAGCGGAACTGCAGATACGCAGTATTTT
TRBJ2-4 | TRBD2 | TRBV27 | - | CASSLSGSSDIQYF | TGTGCCAGCAGTTTAAGCGGGAGTTCTGACATTCAGTACTTC
TRBJ2-1 | - | TRBV5-1 | - | CASSSQGRNEQFF | TGCGCCAGCAGCTCACAGGGTAGGAATGAGCAGTTCTTC
TRBJ2-1 | - | TRBV5-1 | - | CASSQRTSSSYNEQFF | TGCGCCAGCAGCCAAAGGACTTCTAGCTCCTACAATGAGCAGTTCTTC
TRBJ2-6 | - | TRBV18 | - | CASQVSFGANVLTF | TGTGCCAGTCAGGTTTCCTTTGGGGCCAACGTCCTGACTTTC
TRBJ2-3 | TRBD2 | TRBV10-2 | - | CASHDRGTSGTDTQYF | TGCGCCAGCCACGACCGAGGGACTAGCGGGACAGATACGCAGTATTTT
TRBJ1-3 | - | TRBV6-1 | - | CASSVREKTGNTIYF | TGTGCCAGCAGTGTCAGGGAAAAAACTGGAAACACCATATATTTT
TRBJ2-5 | - | TRBV10-3 | few | CAISNPGNNETQYF | TGTGCCATCAGCAATCCAGGGAATAACGAGACCCAGTACTTC
TRBJ1-4 | - | TRBV15 | - | CATSRDQGNEKLFF | TGTGCCACCAGCAGAGACCAGGGTAATGAAAAACTGTTTTTT
TRBJ2-2 | - | TRBV5-4 | - | CASSSLESGELFF | TGTGCCAGCAGCTCCTTAGAATCCGGGGAGCTGTTTTTT
TRBJ2-5 | TRBD2 | TRBV7-9 | - | CASSDRGSGRDQETQYF | TGTGCCAGCAGCGACCGTGGTAGCGGGAGAGACCAAGAGACCCAGTACTTC
TRBJ2-1 | - | TRBV9 | once | CASSAGDRPYNEQFF | TGTGCCAGCAGTGCAGGGGATCGCCCTTACAATGAGCAGTTCTTC
TRBJ1-1 | - | TRBV18 | - | CARPDRMNTEAFF | TGTGCCAGACCCGACAGGATGAACACTGAAGCTTTCTTT
TRBJ2-5 | TRBD2 | TRBV9 | - | CASSIRLAGKETQYF | TGTGCCAGCAGCATACGACTAGCTGGGAAAGAGACCCAGTACTTC
TRBJ2-1 | TRBD2 | TRBV25-1 | - | CASSELKLPGGYNEQFF | TGTGCCAGCAGTGAACTTAAACTCCCGGGGGGGTACAATGAGCAGTTCTTC
TRBJ2-1 | TRBD1 | TRBV28 | - | CASSVGTGTFRRSYNEQFF | TGTGCCAGCAGTGTCGGGACAGGGACGTTCAGGCGTTCCTACAATGAGCAGTTCTTC
TRBJ2-1 | TRBD1 | TRBV6-4 | - | CASSLGTGAYNEQFF | TGTGCCAGCAGTCTCGGGACAGGGGCCTACAATGAGCAGTTCTTC
TRBJ1-2 | TRBD1 | TRBV11-2 | few | CASSLGGPGQGYTF | TGTGCCAGCAGCTTAGGAGGCCCGGGACAGGGCTACACCTTC
TRBJ2-7 | TRBD1 | TRBV5-1 | - | CASSWDSPSYEQYF | TGCGCCAGCAGCTGGGACAGCCCTTCCTACGAGCAGTACTTC
TRBJ2-3 | TRBD1 | TRBV14 | - | CASSQDGAGGITDTQYF | TGTGCCAGCAGCCAAGACGGAGCAGGGGGCATCACAGATACGCAGTATTTT
TRBJ1-1 | - | TRBV4-1 | once | CASSPGLARGNTEAFF | TGCGCCAGCAGCCCAGGCCTTGCCAGGGGGAACACTGAAGCTTTCTTT
TRBJ1-1 | TRBD1 | TRBV27 | - | CASSQDRGETEAFF | TGTGCCAGCAGCCAGGACAGGGGAGAAACTGAAGCTTTCTTT
TRBJ1-6 | TRBD1 | TRBV6-4 | - | CASSARDSNSPLHF | TGTGCCAGCAGCGCGCGGGACAGTAATTCACCCCTCCACTTT
TRBJ2-2 | - | TRBV30 | - | CAWSVGGYTGELFF | TGTGCCTGGAGTGTCGGAGGCTACACCGGGGAGCTGTTTTTT
TRBJ2-1 | TRBD2 | TRBV2 | - | CASSQILADRFNEQFF | TGTGCCAGCAGCCAGATACTAGCGGATAGGTTTAATGAGCAGTTCTTC
TRBJ2-6 | TRBD2 | TRBV12-5 | - | CASGPPGGVGANVLTF | TGTGCTAGTGGTCCCCCGGGGGGGGTCGGGGCCAACGTCCTGACTTTC
TRBJ1-3 | - | TRBV4-1 | - | CASSQVQALSGNTIYF | TGCGCCAGCAGCCAAGTTCAGGCCCTCTCTGGAAACACCATATATTTT
TRBJ1-4 | - | TRBV6-6 | - | CASEQGFNEKLFF | TGTGCCAGCGAACAGGGCTTCAATGAAAAACTGTTTTTT
TRBJ1-1 | - | TRBV9 | - | CASSLPRTEAFF | TGTGCCAGCAGCCTCCCGCGCACTGAAGCTTTCTTT
TRBJ1-1 | TRBD1 | TRBV5-1 | - | CASSSMAGTGIEAFF | TGCGCCAGCAGCTCGATGGCCGGGACAGGCATTGAAGCTTTCTTT
TRBJ1-2 | TRBD1 | TRBV4-1 | once | CASSQPRTGPNYGYTF | TGCGCCAGCAGCCAACCTAGGACAGGGCCAAACTATGGCTACACCTTC
TRBJ2-7 | TRBD1 | TRBV2 | - | CASSPDRAYEQYF | TGTGCCAGCAGTCCCGACAGGGCCTACGAGCAGTACTTC
TRBJ2-5 | TRBD2 | TRBV2 | - | CASSLAGGREETQYF | TGTGCCAGCAGTCTAGCGGGGGGCCGAGAGGAGACCCAGTACTTC
TRBJ2-2 | - | TRBV7-7 | - | CASSSQGTGELFF | TGTGCCAGCAGCTCCCAGGGGACCGGGGAGCTGTTTTTT
TRBJ2-1 | TRBD2 | TRBV28 | - | CASSSTSGRSYNEQFF | TGTGCCAGCAGTTCCACGAGCGGGAGGTCCTACAATGAGCAGTTCTTC
TRBJ2-5 | TRBD2 | TRBV7-3 | - | CASSLGLAGVQYF | TGTGCCAGCAGCTTGGGGCTAGCGGGGGTCCAGTACTTC
TRBJ2-7 | TRBD1 | TRBV19 | few | CASSRDGQGREQYF | TGTGCCAGTAGCCGCGACGGACAGGGCCGCGAGCAGTACTTC
TRBJ2-7 | - | TRBV30 | - | CAWSGDFSYEQYF | TGTGCCTGGAGTGGGGACTTCTCCTACGAGCAGTACTTC
TRBJ2-1 | TRBD2 | TRBV5-4 | - | CASISGTSGGSYNEQFF | TGTGCCAGCATATCCGGGACTAGCGGGGGGAGTTACAATGAGCAGTTCTTC
TRBJ2-7 | TRBD2 | TRBV27 | few | CASRGLARNEQYF | TGTGCCAGCAGGGGACTAGCCAGGAACGAGCAGTACTTC